This passage covers 5 T cell receptor beta chains from one sample sequenced in a study of T cell responses to AZD1222 COVID-19 vaccine. Sequencing was performed with immunoSEQ multiplex PCR; in TCRdb, only in-frame clones are kept and a portion is missing. Here the sample spans 130,000 to 150,000 clones, about 89% being singletons. This specimen was peripheral blood, taken on day 0 of MenACWY control vaccination. The receptors come from an adult in good health.

The genes are TRBV30 and TRBJ1-5; D is unclear. This CDR3 region has 14 residues. Germline loops: CDR1 GTSNPN, CDR2 SVGIG (reference sequence). The V end was cut by 2 bases, the J end by 3 bases, with 11 bases between. CDR3 protein: CAWSPTSYNQPQHF. In nucleotides, the CDR3 is TGTGCCTGGAGTCCTACCAGCTACAATCAGCCCCAGCATTTT.

The chain joins TRBV19 to TRBJ1-4; D uncertain. The V end lost 5 bases, the J end lost 8 bases, and 21 bases lay between the germline ends. The CDR3 length is 16 residues. Per germline, CDR1 LNHDA and CDR2 SQIVND (reference sequence). The CDR3 region has the DNA TGTGCCAGTAGTGGGCAGGCATTCTCGGCTTGGGAAAAACTGTTTTTT. Encoded protein: CASSGQAFSAWEKLFF.

The chain has TRBV6-2 or TRBV6-3 and TRBJ2-1; possibly TRBD2 for D (5 bases). The germline V and J ends were trimmed by 5 bases and 9 bases, with 20 bases remaining between them. CDR3 length: 15 residues. The V gene's germline CDR1 is MNHEY and CDR2 SVGEGT. The CDR3 DNA sequence: TGTGCCAGCAGTCTACCCCGTTACCCTAGCAGTGAGCAGTTCTTC. As protein: CASSLPRYPSSEQFF.

This sequence joins TRBV6-5 and TRBJ2-2; 10 bases fit TRBD2. V trimming: 5 bases; J trimming: 0 bases; junction bases outside the gene matches: 0. Germline V gives CDR1 MNHEY, CDR2 SVGAGI. This CDR3 is built from 15 residues. The CDR3 nucleotides are TGTGCCAGCAGTACTAGCGGGACGAACACCGGGGAGCTGTTTTTT. This encodes CASSTSGTNTGELFF.

This clone was recorded only once. DNA for the CDR3: TGTGCCAGCAGCCAAGAGGACAGGCGTTATGGCTACACCTTC. This translates into CASSQEDRRYGYTF. The chain carries TRBV3-1 (or the pseudogene TRBV3-2) and TRBJ1-2, with TRBD1 matching over 7 bases. Germline assignment: CDR1 LGHDT and CDR2 YNNKEL (reference sequence). This CDR3 comprises 14 residues. J lost 5 bases, V lost 0 bases, and 3 bases had no gene match.